Below, 23 T cell receptor beta chains from the same sample are listed, as sequenced in a study of spatial heterogeneity in lung cancer. As to time point: blood at routine non-recurrence follow-up after resection. Frozen PBMC, nontumor lung or tumor provided whole RNA, which was sequenced unsorted. Each CDR3 protein gets one entry after TCRdb re-called the 5' RACE reads with MiXCR. This repertoire shows about 120,000 distinct CDR3 sequences, over 9% found once; its top ten account for roughly 15%. The input for sequencing was PBMCs, taken at follow-up. The receptors were sampled from a male donor with early-stage non-small cell lung cancer.

Only a few counts were recorded for this clonotype. The chain has TRBV28 and TRBJ2-5, with TRBD1 identical over 7 bases. This CDR3 spans 14 amino acids. V shed 8 bases, J shed 4 bases, and the junction held 10 bases outside the gene matches. Germline V gene data show CDR1 as MDHEN and CDR2 as SYDVKM. CDR3 nucleotide sequence: TGTGCCAGCGCTAGAAACAGGGGCCGAGAGACCCAGTACTTC. Amino acid sequence: CASARNRGRETQYF.

This clonotype was seen many times. J is TRBJ1-6 and V is TRBV10-3, with TRBD1 as a possible D gene (6 bases). The CDR3 has 16 amino acids. Germline V gene data show CDR1 as ENHRY and CDR2 as SYGVKD. The ends were cut back, 3 bases at V and 9 bases at J, with 18 bases in the middle. CDR3 sequence (DNA): TGTGCCATCAGTGACGTGGGGGGACACGGGCTTTCACCCCTCCACTTT. Translated: CAISDVGGHGLSPLHF.

This clonotype was counted ten times or more. The chain is built from TRBV9 and TRBJ1-6; D uncertain. Looked up from germline, CDR1 is SGDLS and CDR2 is YYNGEE. Between the trimmed V and J ends, which lost 4 bases and 8 bases, there was a span of 16 bases. There are 15 residues in the CDR3. The CDR3 here is CASSKEGYGDSPLHF. In DNA, the CDR3 is TGTGCCAGCAGCAAAGAGGGATATGGTGATTCACCCCTCCACTTT.

This clonotype was counted only a few times. This rearrangement joins TRBV5-1 to TRBJ2-1, with no clear D. The CDR3 has 18 residues. Deletions cut 4 bases from V and 0 bases from J, with 20 bases between. Germline CDR1 reads SGHRS; CDR2 reads YFSETQ. CDR3 DNA sequence: TGCGCCAGCAGCATGCTATTACGCGGTACCAGCTCCTACAATGAGCAGTTCTTC. Its translation: CASSMLLRGTSSYNEQFF.

J is TRBJ1-5 and V is TRBV6-5; perhaps TRBD1 as D (6 bases). Germline V lookup: CDR1 MNHEY, CDR2 SVGAGI. The CDR3 contains 15 residues. Trimming took 7 bases from V and 8 from J, leaving 21 bases between them. DNA of the CDR3: TGTGCCAGCACCCCGGCAAGGGGGTCCGGGGAGCCCCAGCATTTT. Translated: CASTPARGSGEPQHF.

The rearrangement joins TRBV4-3 to TRBJ2-2; TRBD1 matches 8 bases. Trimming removed 1 base from V and 3 bases from J; junction bases left unmatched: 7. Germline V gene lookup returns CDR1 LGHNA and CDR2 YSLEER. The CDR3 length is 17 residues. The CDR3 DNA follows: TGCGCCAGCAGCCAAGTCGCGGGCAGGGGGCACACCGGGGAGCTGTTTTTT. Its protein product is CASSQVAGRGHTGELFF.

This clonotype was picked up many times. The chain recombines TRBV20-1 with TRBJ2-1; TRBD2 aligns across 10 bases. The junction had 11 bases not matched to a gene; V was cut back by 0 bases and J by 12 bases. CDR3 length: 15 residues. Germline lookup yields CDR1 DFQATT and CDR2 SNEGSKA (reference sequence). The CDR3 sequence is CSARDGSGGASGQFF. CDR3 DNA sequence: TGCAGTGCTAGAGATGGAAGCGGGGGGGCCTCCGGGCAGTTCTTC.

This clonotype was detected a few times. The V call is TRBV2, the J call TRBJ1-5; D perhaps matches TRBD1 (6 bases). Per the germline V gene, CDR1 is SNHLY and CDR2 is FYNNEI. This CDR3 comprises 14 residues. V dropped 5 bases and J dropped 1 base, with 9 bases sitting between them. As DNA, the CDR3 is TGTGCCAGCAGTCGGGACATAAGCAATCAGCCCCAGCATTTT. Its protein product is CASSRDISNQPQHF.

V and J are TRBV6-1 and TRBJ1-2; no firm D call. The CDR3 consists of 14 residues. Germline V lookup: CDR1 MNHNS, CDR2 SASEGT. The V and J ends lost 6 bases and 4 bases respectively, with 15 bases between them. The CDR3 nucleotides are TGTGCCAGCAGCCCCGTGATTGGGTCCTATGGCTACACCTTC. It encodes CASSPVIGSYGYTF.

V gene TRBV19 combines with J gene TRBJ2-7, with D possibly TRBD1 on 6 matching bases. The V and J ends lost 5 bases and 1 base respectively, with 12 bases between them. CDR3 length: 14 residues. Germline-derived CDR1 and CDR2 are LNHDA and SQIVND (reference sequence). The CDR3 sequence is CASSAPDRSYEQYF. The DNA of the CDR3 is TGTGCCAGTAGTGCCCCGGACAGATCCTACGAGCAGTACTTC.

This chain joins TRBV4-1 and TRBJ2-2; 10 bases fit TRBD1. There are 18 residues in the CDR3. V trimming: 2 bases; J trimming: 1 base; junction bases outside the gene matches: 7. CDR1 is MGHRA, CDR2 YSYEKL, per germline. The CDR3 spells CASSQSSDRGQNTGELFF. In DNA, the CDR3 is TGCGCCAGCAGCCAATCCTCAGACAGGGGGCAGAACACCGGGGAGCTGTTTTTT.

This clonotype was counted ten times or more. The CDR3 nucleotides are TGTGCCAGCAGGGGTGGACAGGGAGGTCAGCCCCAGCATTTT. Protein sequence: CASRGGQGGQPQHF. V and J are TRBV28 and TRBJ1-5, with 8 bases that match TRBD1. Per germline, CDR1 MDHEN and CDR2 SYDVKM. The junction had 7 bases not matched to a gene; V was cut back by 6 bases and J by 6 bases. The CDR3 length is 14 residues.

This clonotype was seen only a few times. V is TRBV5-6 and J is TRBJ2-1, with D maybe TRBD2 (6 bases). The CDR3 length is 15 residues. Germline V gene data show CDR1 as SGHDT and CDR2 as YYEEEE. Trimming left V 2 bases short and J 1 base short, with 10 bases between. The DNA for the CDR3 is TGTGCCAGCAGCTTTGGGGGGTTATCCTACAATGAGCAGTTCTTC. Protein product: CASSFGGLSYNEQFF.

This clonotype was detected only a few times. The chain recombines TRBV12-3 or TRBV12-4 with TRBJ1-1, with no clear D. Trimming shortened V by 6 bases and J by 5 bases, and 7 bases separated the two germline ends. The CDR3 consists of 11 residues. The CDR3, as DNA: TGTGCCAGCAGCTCCCGGACTGAAGCTTTCTTT. This sequence encodes CASSSRTEAFF.

This clonotype appeared a few times. V and J are TRBV7-9 and TRBJ1-1, with D hard to call. The CDR3 runs to 14 residues. The V gene's germline CDR1 is SEHNR and CDR2 FQNEAQ (reference sequence). With 2 bases removed from V and 3 bases from J, the gap between germline ends came to 10 bases. The CDR3 sequence is CASSLRGGDTEAFF. The CDR3 DNA follows: TGTGCCAGCAGCTTACGCGGAGGTGACACTGAAGCTTTCTTT.

This clonotype appeared a few times. The chain combines TRBV7-2 with TRBJ2-7; the D gene is possibly TRBD2 (5 bases). This CDR3 is 15 amino acids long. Germline lookup yields CDR1 SGHTA and CDR2 FQGNSA. Between the trimmed V and J ends, which lost 6 bases and 12 bases, there was a span of 27 bases. This chain's CDR3 is CASRAAGLPAFGRYF. CDR3 DNA sequence: TGTGCCAGCAGAGCCGCCGGACTCCCAGCGTTTGGACGGTACTTC. Full variable domain (outside the CDR3, taken from reference TRBV7-2 and TRBJ2-7): GAGVSQSPSNKVTEKGKDVELRCDPISGHTALYWYRQSLGQGLEFLIYFQGNSAPDKSGLPSDRFSAERTGGSVSTLTIQRTQQEDSAVYLCASRAAGLPAFGRYFGPGTRLTVT.

This clonotype has more than one count but fewer than ten. The V call is TRBV20-1, the J call TRBJ2-7; 7 bases line up with TRBD1. The V segment lost 5 bases and the J segment 5 bases; nucleotides outside the gene matches: 12. The CDR3 extends over 14 amino acids. Germline lookup yields CDR1 DFQATT and CDR2 SNEGSKA (reference sequence). The DNA of the CDR3 is TGCAGTGCTTCCGACCGGGACAGATACCACGAGCAGTACTTC. Translation gives CSASDRDRYHEQYF.

This clonotype turned up a few times. The rearrangement uses TRBV4-2 and TRBJ2-3, with unresolved D. The CDR3 extends over 14 amino acids. V dropped 1 base and J dropped 1 base, with 6 bases sitting between them. From germline, CDR1 is LGHNA and CDR2 YNFKEQ. CDR3 sequence: CASSQGLRTDTQYF. The DNA of the CDR3 is TGTGCCAGCAGCCAAGGACTCCGCACAGATACGCAGTATTTT.

The chain employs TRBV4-1 and TRBJ1-1, with TRBD1 identical over 10 bases. Losses at the gene ends were 0 bases for V and 6 bases for J; bases not matched to a gene: 7. Germline values: CDR1 MGHRA, CDR2 YSYEKL. This CDR3 contains 16 residues. The CDR3 nucleotides are TGCGCCAGCAGCCAAGAGGACAGGGGGTTGCTCGCTGAAGCTTTCTTT. Residues: CASSQEDRGLLAEAFF.

This clonotype was found many times. The chain recombines TRBV7-8 with TRBJ2-7, with 7 nucleotides matching TRBD1. The CDR3 has 15 amino acids. Germline-derived CDR1 and CDR2 are SGHVS and FQNEAQ. The junction had 6 bases not matched to a gene; V was cut back by 1 base and J by 3 bases. CDR3: CASSLVSRGNYEQYF. DNA of the CDR3: TGTGCCAGCAGCTTAGTTTCCAGGGGGAACTACGAGCAGTACTTC.

This clonotype was found many times. J is TRBJ1-1 and V is TRBV20-1, with D possibly being TRBD1 (5 bases). CDR3 size: 15 residues. V was shortened by 1 base and J by 6 bases, with 18 bases between the two germline ends. The V gene's germline CDR1 is DFQATT and CDR2 SNEGSKA (reference sequence). CDR3 sequence reads: CSARVSGRALSEAFF. CDR3 nucleotides: TGCAGTGCTAGAGTTTCGGGCAGGGCCTTGTCTGAAGCTTTCTTT.

The chain couples TRBV19 to TRBJ2-1, with no clear D. Trimming stripped 4 bases from V and 5 bases from J, with 9 bases between. CDR1 is LNHDA, CDR2 SQIVND, per germline (reference sequence). The CDR3 runs to 13 residues. This chain's CDR3 is CASSTPWDNEQFF. The CDR3, as DNA: TGTGCCAGTAGTACCCCCTGGGACAATGAGCAGTTCTTC.

This clonotype was found many times. This chain connects TRBV6-1 to TRBJ1-1; no firm D call. Germline V lookup: CDR1 MNHNS, CDR2 SASEGT. V gave up 0 bases and J gave up 3 bases, with 8 bases separating them. This CDR3 comprises 14 residues. CDR3 amino acids: CASSEALVDTEAFF. CDR3 sequence (DNA): TGTGCCAGCAGTGAAGCGCTGGTCGACACTGAAGCTTTCTTT.